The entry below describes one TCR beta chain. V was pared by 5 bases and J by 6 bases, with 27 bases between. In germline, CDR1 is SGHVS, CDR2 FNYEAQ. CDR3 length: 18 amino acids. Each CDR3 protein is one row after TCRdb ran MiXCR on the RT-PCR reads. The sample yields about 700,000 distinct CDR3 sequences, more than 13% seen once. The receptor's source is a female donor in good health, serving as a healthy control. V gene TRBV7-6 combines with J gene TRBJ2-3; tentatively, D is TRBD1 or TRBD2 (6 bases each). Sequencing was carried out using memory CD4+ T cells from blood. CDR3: CASSQFVGGTDSQDTQYF. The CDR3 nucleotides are TGTGCCAGCAGCCAATTCGTAGGCGGGACGGACAGTCAGGATACGCAGTATTTT.